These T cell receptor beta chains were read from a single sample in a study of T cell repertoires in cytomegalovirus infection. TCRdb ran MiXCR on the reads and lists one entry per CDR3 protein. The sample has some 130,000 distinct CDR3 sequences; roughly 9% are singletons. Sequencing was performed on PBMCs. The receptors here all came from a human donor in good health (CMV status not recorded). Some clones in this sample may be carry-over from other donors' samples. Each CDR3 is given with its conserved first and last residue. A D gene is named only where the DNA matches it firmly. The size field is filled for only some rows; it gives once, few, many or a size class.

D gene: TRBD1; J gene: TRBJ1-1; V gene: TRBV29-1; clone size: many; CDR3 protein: CSVGGVDRGLPEAFF; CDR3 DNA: TGCAGCGTTGGGGGCGTCGACAGGGGGCTTCCTGAAGCTTTCTTT
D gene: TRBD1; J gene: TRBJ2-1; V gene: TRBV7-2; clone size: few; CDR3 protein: CASSQDRVLFF; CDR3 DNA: TGTGCCAGCAGCCAGGACAGGGTTCTGTTCTTC
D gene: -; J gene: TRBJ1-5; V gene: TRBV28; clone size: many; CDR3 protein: CASSLFALAATVSNQPQHF; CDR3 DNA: TGTGCCAGCAGTTTATTTGCTCTGGCCGCTACCGTTAGCAATCAGCCCCAGCATTTT
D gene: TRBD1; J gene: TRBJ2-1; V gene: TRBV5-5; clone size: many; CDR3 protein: CASSPRDRTYNEQFF; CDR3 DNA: TGTGCCAGCAGCCCCCGGGACAGGACGTACAATGAGCAGTTCTTC
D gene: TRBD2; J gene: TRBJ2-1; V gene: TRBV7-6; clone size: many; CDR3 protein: CASSYAGDNEQFF; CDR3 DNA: TGTGCCAGCTCCTATGCGGGGGACAATGAGCAGTTCTTC
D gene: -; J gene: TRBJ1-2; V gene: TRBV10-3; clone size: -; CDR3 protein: CAISARQATNYGYTF; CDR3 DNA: TGTGCCATCAGTGCCCGACAGGCAACTAACTATGGCTACACCTTC
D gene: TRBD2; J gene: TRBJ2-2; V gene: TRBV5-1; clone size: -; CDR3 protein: CASSPGLAGATNTGELFF; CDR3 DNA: TGCGCCAGCAGCCCGGGACTAGCGGGGGCAACGAACACCGGGGAGCTGTTTTTT
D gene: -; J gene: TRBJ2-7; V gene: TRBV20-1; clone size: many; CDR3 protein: CSARGGAGTIGEQYF; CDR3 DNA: TGCAGTGCTAGAGGAGGGGCCGGAACCATAGGCGAGCAGTACTTC
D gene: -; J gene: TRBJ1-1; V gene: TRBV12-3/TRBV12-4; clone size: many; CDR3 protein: CASSHGGGTEAFF; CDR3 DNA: TGTGCCAGCAGTCACGGGGGGGGGACTGAAGCTTTCTTT
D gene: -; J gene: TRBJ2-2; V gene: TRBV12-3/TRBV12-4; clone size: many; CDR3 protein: CASSFGRRAGELFF; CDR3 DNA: TGTGCCAGCAGTTTCGGCAGGAGGGCCGGGGAGCTGTTTTTT
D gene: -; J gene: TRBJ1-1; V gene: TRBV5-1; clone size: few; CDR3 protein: CASSSPSGQANTEAFF; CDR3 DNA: TGCGCCAGCAGCTCACCATCGGGGCAGGCGAACACTGAAGCTTTCTTT
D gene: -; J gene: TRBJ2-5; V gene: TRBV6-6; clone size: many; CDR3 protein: CASSHIPLETQYF; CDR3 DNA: TGTGCCAGCAGTCACATACCTCTAGAGACCCAGTACTTC
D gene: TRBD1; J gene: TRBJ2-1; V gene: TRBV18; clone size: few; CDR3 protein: CASSGTGGGEQFF; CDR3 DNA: TGTGCCAGCTCCGGGACAGGGGGAGGTGAGCAGTTCTTC
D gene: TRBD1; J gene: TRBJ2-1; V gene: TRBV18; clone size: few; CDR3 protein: CASSPRTHTGDNEQFF; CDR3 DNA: TGTGCCAGCTCGCCCCGCACCCATACAGGGGATAATGAGCAGTTCTTC
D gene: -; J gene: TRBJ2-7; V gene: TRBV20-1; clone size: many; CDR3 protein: CSARGGSYEQYF; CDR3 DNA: TGCAGTGCCCGAGGGGGGTCCTACGAGCAGTACTTC
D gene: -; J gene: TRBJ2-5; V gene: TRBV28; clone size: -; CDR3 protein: CASSSLRPRETQYF; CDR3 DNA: TGTGCCAGCAGTTCTCTCCGCCCACGGGAGACCCAGTACTTC
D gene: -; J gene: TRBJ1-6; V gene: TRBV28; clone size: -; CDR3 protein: CASSLRGGLLHF; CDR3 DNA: TGTGCCAGCAGTTTAAGGGGCGGCCTCCTCCACTTT
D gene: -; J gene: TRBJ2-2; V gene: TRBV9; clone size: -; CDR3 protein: CASSTSFDTGELFF; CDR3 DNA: TGTGCCAGCAGTACTAGCTTTGACACCGGGGAGCTGTTTTTT